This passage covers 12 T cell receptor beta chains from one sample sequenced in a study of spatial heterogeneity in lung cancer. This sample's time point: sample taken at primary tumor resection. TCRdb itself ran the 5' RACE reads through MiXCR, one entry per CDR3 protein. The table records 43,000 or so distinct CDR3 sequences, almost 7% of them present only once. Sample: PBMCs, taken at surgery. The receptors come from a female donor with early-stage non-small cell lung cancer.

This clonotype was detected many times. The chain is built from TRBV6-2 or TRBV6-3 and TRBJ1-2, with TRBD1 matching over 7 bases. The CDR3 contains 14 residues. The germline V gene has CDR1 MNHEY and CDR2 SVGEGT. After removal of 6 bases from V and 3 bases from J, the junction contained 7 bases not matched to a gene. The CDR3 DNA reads TGTGCCAGCAGCCGCGGGACAGCTTACTATGGCTACACCTTC. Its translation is CASSRGTAYYGYTF.

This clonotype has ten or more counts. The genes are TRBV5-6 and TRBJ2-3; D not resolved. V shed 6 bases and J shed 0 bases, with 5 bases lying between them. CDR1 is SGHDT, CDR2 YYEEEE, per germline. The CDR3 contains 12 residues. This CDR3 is CASTQSTDTQYF. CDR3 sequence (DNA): TGTGCCAGCACACAGAGCACAGATACGCAGTATTTT. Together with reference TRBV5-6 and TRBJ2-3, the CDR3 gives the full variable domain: DAGVTQSPTHLIKTRGQQVTLRCSPKSGHDTVSWYQQALGQGPQFIFQYYEEEERQRGNFPDRFSGHQFPNYSSELNVNALLLGDSALYLCASTQSTDTQYFGPGTRLTVL.

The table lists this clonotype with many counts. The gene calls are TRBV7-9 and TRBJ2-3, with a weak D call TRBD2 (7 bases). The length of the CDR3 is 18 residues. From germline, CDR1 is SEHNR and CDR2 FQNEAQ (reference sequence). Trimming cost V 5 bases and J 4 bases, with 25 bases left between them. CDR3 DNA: TGTGCCAGCAGCCCTACGCTGGGGGGGGCGGACGGTGCAGATACGCAGTATTTT. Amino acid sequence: CASSPTLGGADGADTQYF.

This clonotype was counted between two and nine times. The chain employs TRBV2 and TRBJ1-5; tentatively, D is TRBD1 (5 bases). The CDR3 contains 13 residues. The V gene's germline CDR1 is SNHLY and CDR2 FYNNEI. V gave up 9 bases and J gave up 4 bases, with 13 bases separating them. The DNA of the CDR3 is TGTGCCAGTGACAGCAAAATAAATCAGCCCCAGCATTTT. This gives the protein CASDSKINQPQHF. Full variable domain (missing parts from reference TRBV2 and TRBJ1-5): EPEVTQTPSHQVTQMGQEVILRCVPISNHLYFYWYRQILGQKVEFLVSFYNNEISEKSEIFDDQFSVERPDGSNFTLKIRSTKLEDSAMYFCASDSKINQPQHFGDGTRLSIL.

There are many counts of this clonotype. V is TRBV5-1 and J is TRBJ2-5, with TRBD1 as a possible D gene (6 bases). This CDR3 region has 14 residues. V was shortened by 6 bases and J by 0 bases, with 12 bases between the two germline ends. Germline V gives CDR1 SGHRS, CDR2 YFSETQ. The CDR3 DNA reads TGCGCCAGCAACCCGGGACAAAACCAAGAGACCCAGTACTTC. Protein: CASNPGQNQETQYF.

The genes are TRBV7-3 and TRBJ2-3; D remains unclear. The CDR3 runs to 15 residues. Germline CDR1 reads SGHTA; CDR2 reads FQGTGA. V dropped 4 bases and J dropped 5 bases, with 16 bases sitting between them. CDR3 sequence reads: CASSSGVTRLDTQYF. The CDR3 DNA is TGTGCCAGCAGCTCAGGAGTCACGCGTCTAGATACGCAGTATTTT.

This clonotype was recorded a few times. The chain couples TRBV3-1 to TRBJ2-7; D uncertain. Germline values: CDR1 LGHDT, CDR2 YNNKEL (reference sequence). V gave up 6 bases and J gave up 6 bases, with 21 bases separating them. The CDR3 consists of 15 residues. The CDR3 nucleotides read TGTGCCAGCAGGCCTACCGGCTCCTCCCCAGGCGAGCAGTACTTC. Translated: CASRPTGSSPGEQYF.

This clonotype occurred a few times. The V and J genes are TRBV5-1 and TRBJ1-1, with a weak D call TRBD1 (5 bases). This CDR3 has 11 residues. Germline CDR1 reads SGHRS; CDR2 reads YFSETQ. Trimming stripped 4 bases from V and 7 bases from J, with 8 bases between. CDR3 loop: CASSQQGEAFF. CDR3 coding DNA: TGCGCCAGCAGCCAGCAGGGTGAAGCTTTCTTT. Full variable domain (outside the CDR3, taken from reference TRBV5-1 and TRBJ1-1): KAGVTQTPRYLIKTRGQQVTLSCSPISGHRSVSWYQQTPGQGLQFLFEYFSETQRNKGNFPGRFSGRQFSNSRSEMNVSTLELGDSALYLCASSQQGEAFFGQGTRLTVV.

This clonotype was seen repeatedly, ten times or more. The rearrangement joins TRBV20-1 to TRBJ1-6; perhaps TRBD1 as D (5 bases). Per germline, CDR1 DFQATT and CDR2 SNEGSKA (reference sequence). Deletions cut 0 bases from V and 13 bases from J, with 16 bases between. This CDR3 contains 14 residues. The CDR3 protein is CSARESIQASPLHF. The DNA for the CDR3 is TGCAGTGCTAGAGAATCTATACAGGCCTCGCCCCTCCACTTT.

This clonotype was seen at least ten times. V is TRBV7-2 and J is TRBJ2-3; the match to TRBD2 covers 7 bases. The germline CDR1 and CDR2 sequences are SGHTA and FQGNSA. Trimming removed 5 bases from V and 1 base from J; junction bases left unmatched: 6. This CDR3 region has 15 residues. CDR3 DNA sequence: TGTGCCAGCAGCCCCGGACTAGAACGCACAGATACGCAGTATTTT. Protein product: CASSPGLERTDTQYF.

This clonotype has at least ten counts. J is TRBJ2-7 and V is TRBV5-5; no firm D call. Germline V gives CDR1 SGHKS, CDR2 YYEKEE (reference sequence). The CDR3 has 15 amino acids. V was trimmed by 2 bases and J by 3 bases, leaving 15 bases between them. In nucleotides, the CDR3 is TGTGCCAGCAGCTTTGGACCGATGAAGGGCTACGAGCAGTACTTC. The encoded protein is CASSFGPMKGYEQYF.

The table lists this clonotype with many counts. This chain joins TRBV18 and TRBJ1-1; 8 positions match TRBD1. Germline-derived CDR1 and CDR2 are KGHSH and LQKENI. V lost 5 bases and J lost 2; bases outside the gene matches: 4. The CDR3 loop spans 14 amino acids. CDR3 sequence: CASSGQGANTEAFF. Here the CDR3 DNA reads TGTGCCAGCTCAGGCCAGGGGGCTAACACTGAAGCTTTCTTT.